The source of this T cell receptor beta chain is a study of regulatory T cells in long-lasting Graves disease. The table lists this clonotype with many counts. The antigen is not known. Per the germline V gene, CDR1 is SGHKS and CDR2 is YYEKEE (reference sequence). This CDR3 has 19 amino acids. After removal of 4 bases from V and 2 bases from J, the junction contained 15 bases not matched to a gene. Study-level points and caveats: Persistent patients shared more public clonotypes (about 2,800) than newly diagnosed patients (about 970).

HTBI primers from iRepertoire and Arm-PCR of CDR3 regions yielded the TCR beta libraries. One entry per CDR3 protein, called by TCRdb with MiXCR from the multiplex PCR reads. The sample shows approximately 350,000 distinct CDR3 sequences, about a sixth of them seen only once. Time point denoted: newly diagnosed GD, antithyroid drugs for less than 3 months. TCR sequences were obtained from RNA taken from PBMCs. These data also featured in a second study, about T cells in Graves' hyperthyroidism and ophthalmopathy. That paper adds: The blood repertoire included most of the expanded thyroid clonotypes above 0.001. For ophthalmopathy, model prediction preceded onset by a median 6.5 months.

Sequencing used peripheral blood mononuclear cells (PBMCs), obtained at new diagnosis, from a patient treated with antithyroid drugs. V usage is TRBV5-5 and J usage is TRBJ2-7; 13 bases match TRBD2. The receptor comes from a young woman with Graves disease. The CDR3 is CASSPRPRGLAGMAYEQYF. CDR3 nucleotides: TGTGCCAGCAGCCCCCGCCCTCGGGGACTAGCGGGGATGGCCTACGAGCAGTACTTC.